This passage covers 21 T cell receptor beta chains from one sample sequenced in a study of cytomegalovirus exposure and HLA in healthy donors. The primer mix had 60 Vbeta and 13 Jbeta primers. The table came from immunoSEQ multiplex PCR; TCRdb's copy has only in-frame clones and leaves some out. Of approximately 120,000 clones listed, just under 75% are singletons. Sequencing was done on a sample of PBMCs. The receptors originated from a man aged 55-75 years in good health and CMV-seropositive.

This clone was seen more than once but under ten times. V and J are TRBV6-5 and TRBJ1-4; TRBD1 matches 10 bases. This CDR3 is built from 15 residues. The germline CDR1 and CDR2 sequences are MNHEY and SVGAGI. V was pared by 5 bases and J by 6 bases, with 6 bases of the junction left unmatched. The CDR3 nucleotides read TGTGCCAGCAGTCAAACGGGGACAGGGGATGAAAAACTGTTTTTT. Protein: CASSQTGTGDEKLFF.

V and J are TRBV4-1 and TRBJ2-1, with TRBD2 matching over 7 bases. Per germline, CDR1 MGHRA and CDR2 YSYEKL. With 7 bases clipped from V and 3 bases from J, the junction kept 12 bases outside the gene matches. The CDR3 sequence is 16 residues long. CDR3 sequence: CASTPVAGEIYNEQFF. In DNA form, the CDR3 reads TGCGCCAGCACCCCCGTTGCGGGGGAGATCTACAATGAGCAGTTCTTC.

This rearrangement joins TRBV11-3 to TRBJ1-1; D call uncertain. V shed 5 bases and J shed 3 bases, with 7 bases lying between them. CDR1 is SGHNT and CDR2 is YENEEA in the germline V gene. The CDR3 is 12 amino acids. The DNA of the CDR3 is TGTGCCAGCAGCCACAGATACACTGAAGCTTTCTTT. Protein product: CASSHRYTEAFF.

This clone was detected a few times. The V and J genes are TRBV6-1 and TRBJ1-1; 9 bases are a match to TRBD1. This CDR3 region has 16 residues. J was trimmed by 4 bases and V by 0 bases; bases with no gene match: 6. From germline, CDR1 is MNHNS and CDR2 SASEGT. The CDR3 reads CASSEAWDRARTEAFF. The CDR3 DNA follows: TGTGCCAGCAGTGAAGCTTGGGACAGGGCGCGCACTGAAGCTTTCTTT.

Here the CDR3 DNA reads TGTGCCAGCAGCCCCGCGGGGGGGAAGGCAGATACGCAGTATTTT. It encodes CASSPAGGKADTQYF. The chain joins TRBV7-6 to TRBJ2-3; 9 bases agree with TRBD2. The CDR3 consists of 15 residues. In germline, CDR1 is SGHVS, CDR2 FNYEAQ. The V segment lost 5 bases and the J segment 4 bases; nucleotides outside the gene matches: 7. The variable domain in full, completed from reference TRBV7-6 and TRBJ2-3, reads GAGVSQSPRYKVTKRGQDVALRCDPISGHVSLYWYRQALGQGPEFLTYFNYEAQQDKSGLPNDRFSAERPEGSISTLTIQRTEQRDSAMYRCASSPAGGKADTQYFGPGTRLTVL.

The chain has TRBV30 and TRBJ1-4, with 7 positions matching TRBD1. V was pared by 8 bases and J by 8 bases, with 11 bases of the junction left unmatched. Germline V gene sequence: CDR1 GTSNPN, CDR2 SVGIG (reference sequence). The CDR3 sequence is 13 residues long. CDR3 DNA: TGTGCCGGGGATTCGACAGGGTACGAAAAACTGTTTTTT. This sequence encodes CAGDSTGYEKLFF.

The V call is TRBV11-2, the J call TRBJ2-1, with D perhaps matching TRBD1 (6 bases). Trimming took 5 bases from V and 1 from J, leaving 12 bases between them. This CDR3 has 15 amino acids. CDR1 and CDR2 from the germline V gene are SGHAT and FQNNGV. The CDR3 here is CASSITGTSYNEQFF. The CDR3 DNA follows: TGTGCCAGCAGCATCACCGGGACATCCTACAATGAGCAGTTCTTC.

V is TRBV28 and J is TRBJ1-1, with 7 bases fitting TRBD1. With V trimmed by 3 bases and J by 6 bases, 13 bases remained unmatched. Germline-derived CDR1 and CDR2 are MDHEN and SYDVKM. The CDR3 sequence is 16 residues long. As DNA, the CDR3 is TGTGCCAGCAGTTTGACAGGGATACTCCAAGGTCCTGAAGCTTTCTTT. Amino acid sequence: CASSLTGILQGPEAFF.

Ten or more counts support this clone. This sequence joins TRBV10-3 and TRBJ1-2, with D tentatively TRBD1 (5 bases). This CDR3 spans 13 amino acids. With 3 bases removed from V and 8 bases from J, the gap between germline ends came to 13 bases. Looked up from germline, CDR1 is ENHRY and CDR2 is SYGVKD. CDR3 nucleotide sequence: TGTGCCATCAGTGACCAGGGAATGGGAGGCTACACCTTC. The encoded protein is CAISDQGMGGYTF.

V and J are TRBV7-2 and TRBJ2-5, with a tentative D call TRBD2 (6 bases). This CDR3 is built from 15 residues. Between the trimmed V and J ends, which lost 2 bases and 2 bases, there was a span of 12 bases. In germline, CDR1 is SGHTA, CDR2 FQGNSA. For the CDR3, the DNA is TGTGCCAGCAGCTTACACGGGGGATTACAAGAGACCCAGTACTTC. Amino acid sequence: CASSLHGGLQETQYF.

V gene TRBV10-3 combines with J gene TRBJ1-1, with 9 bases identical to TRBD1. The J segment lost 5 bases and the V segment lost 6 bases, leaving 10 bases of the junction unmatched. Per germline, CDR1 ENHRY and CDR2 SYGVKD. There are 15 residues in the CDR3. The CDR3 reads CAIRGAGTGTTEAFF. In DNA form, the CDR3 reads TGTGCCATCAGGGGGGCTGGGACAGGGACAACTGAAGCTTTCTTT.

This clone has a single count. This chain joins TRBV4-2 and TRBJ2-7; D gene unclear. This CDR3 spans 15 amino acids. V lost 4 bases and J lost 3, with 16 bases in between. In germline, CDR1 is LGHNA, CDR2 YNFKEQ. DNA for the CDR3: TGTGCCAGCAGCCCACAGCACCAACCATTCTACGAGCAGTACTTC. It encodes CASSPQHQPFYEQYF.

For the CDR3, the DNA is TGCAGCGTTGGGTCGACAGGGAGTCCTGAAGCTTTCTTT. Translation gives CSVGSTGSPEAFF. This chain connects TRBV29-1 to TRBJ1-1, with 7 bases matching TRBD1. Germline lookup yields CDR1 SQVTM and CDR2 ANQGSEA. This CDR3 comprises 13 residues. The trim removed 4 bases at V and 6 bases at J, leaving 8 bases unmatched.

This chain connects TRBV5-6 to TRBJ2-3; maybe TRBD2 (5 bases). Germline-derived CDR1 and CDR2 are SGHDT and YYEEEE. The CDR3 sequence is 13 residues long. Trimming left V 0 bases short and J 5 bases short, with 7 bases between. This CDR3 reads CASSLGSEDTQYF. The CDR3 DNA sequence: TGTGCCAGCAGCTTGGGTAGCGAAGATACGCAGTATTTT.

CDR3 residues: CASSLFRRVYQPQHF. CDR3 DNA sequence: TGTGCCAGCAGCTTATTTCGCAGGGTCTATCAGCCCCAGCATTTT. This chain connects TRBV7-9 to TRBJ1-5; TRBD1 might be the D (5 bases). The CDR3 sequence is 15 residues long. Germline V lookup: CDR1 SEHNR, CDR2 FQNEAQ (reference sequence). The V end was cut by 2 bases, the J end by 5 bases, with 13 bases between.

This chain links TRBV5-1 with TRBJ2-1; 7 bases line up with TRBD2. V was pared by 1 base and J by 8 bases, with 6 bases of the junction left unmatched. CDR1 and CDR2 from the germline V gene are SGHRS and YFSETQ. The CDR3 extends over 14 amino acids. CDR3 loop: CASSLSQGGYEQFF. The CDR3 DNA reads TGCGCCAGCAGCTTGTCGCAGGGAGGGTATGAGCAGTTCTTC. The variable domain in full, completed from reference TRBV5-1 and TRBJ2-1, reads KAGVTQTPRYLIKTRGQQVTLSCSPISGHRSVSWYQQTPGQGLQFLFEYFSETQRNKGNFPGRFSGRQFSNSRSEMNVSTLELGDSALYLCASSLSQGGYEQFFGPGTRLTVL.

The chain has TRBV7-9 and TRBJ1-4; D remains unclear. V lost 5 bases and J lost 4, with 14 bases in between. Germline V gene sequence: CDR1 SEHNR, CDR2 FQNEAQ (reference sequence). This CDR3 has 15 residues. The CDR3 sequence is CASSPATGSNEKLFF. The CDR3 DNA follows: TGTGCCAGCAGCCCGGCGACGGGAAGTAATGAAAAACTGTTTTTT.

The gene calls are TRBV6-1 and TRBJ1-1, with 7 bases that match TRBD1. In germline, CDR1 is MNHNS, CDR2 SASEGT. J gave up 0 bases and V 3 bases, and 4 bases lay outside the gene matches. The CDR3 extends over 15 amino acids. The CDR3, as DNA: TGTGCCAGCAGTGATTGGGGACAGCTGAACACTGAAGCTTTCTTT. Translation: CASSDWGQLNTEAFF.

This sequence joins TRBV28 and TRBJ2-7, with D possibly TRBD1 on 6 matching bases. V was trimmed by 4 bases and J by 0 bases, leaving 10 bases between them. This CDR3 has 14 amino acids. Germline V gene sequence: CDR1 MDHEN, CDR2 SYDVKM. CDR3 sequence reads: CASSSRGSSYEQYF. The CDR3 DNA follows: TGTGCCAGCAGTTCCAGGGGTAGCTCCTACGAGCAGTACTTC.

The table lists this clone with a few counts. The CDR3 sequence is CASSVAGEPQHF. The CDR3 nucleotides read TGCGCCAGCAGTGTAGCGGGGGAGCCCCAGCATTTT. J is TRBJ1-5 and V is TRBV10-1, with TRBD1 as a possible D gene (5 bases). The ends were cut back, 4 bases at V and 8 bases at J, with 9 bases in the middle. CDR1 is WNHNN, CDR2 SYGVQD, per germline (reference sequence). This CDR3 has 12 amino acids.

This rearrangement joins TRBV9 to TRBJ2-1; no reliable D call. CDR1 and CDR2 from the germline V gene are SGDLS and YYNGEE. V gave up 3 bases and J gave up 0 bases, with 10 bases separating them. CDR3 length: 15 amino acids. The DNA for the CDR3 is TGTGCCAGCAGCGCTCGACTCCCCTCCTACAATGAGCAGTTCTTC. Translation: CASSARLPSYNEQFF.